The rows below give T cell receptor beta chains drawn from one sample of a study of beta chain features in type 1 diabetes. The table came from immunoSEQ multiplex PCR; TCRdb's copy has only in-frame clones and leaves some out. The repertoire holds over 40,000 clones, with approximately 70% as singletons. Sample: Tregs from blood. The receptors shown here come from a woman under 30 with type 1 diabetes. Both conserved end residues are part of each CDR3. Expanded clones are given a class, and other clones once, few, many or no size at all.

clone_size j_call v_call cdr3_aa
- TRBJ2-3 TRBV7-2 CASSLRTGTPQYF
- - TRBV7-9 CASSKNRGPGEQYF
- TRBJ1-5 TRBV5-6 CASSYGQGVHQPQHF
- TRBJ2-7 TRBV9 CASSKGQRAYEQYF
few - TRBV29-1 CSVSKEYEQYF
- TRBJ2-5 TRBV7-9 CASSWGGTSGGETQYF
- TRBJ2-3 TRBV30 CAWSVKGQGADTQYF
- TRBJ1-1 TRBV6-1 CASSVPSTEAFF
- TRBJ2-7 TRBV10-3 CATTSGASSYEQYF
- TRBJ2-3 TRBV5-6 CASSLGFEDTQYF
- TRBJ1-5 TRBV2 CASSVGTGRQPQHF
few TRBJ1-1 TRBV19 CASTPDRGHTEAFF
- TRBJ1-1 TRBV5-1 CASSLSMSMEAFF
- TRBJ1-1 TRBV7-9 CASSLGDRLAAEAFF
once TRBJ1-1 TRBV5-1 CASSSGQAEGTEAFF
- TRBJ1-5 TRBV19 CASSITGIQNQPQHF
few TRBJ1-1 TRBV10-3 CAISEFSPRGTEAFF
- TRBJ2-1 TRBV7-9 CASSLPGLAGYNEQFF
few TRBJ2-1 TRBV4-1 CASSQGLVTKDNEQFF
- TRBJ1-2 TRBV6-1 CAVRQPVNYGYTF
- TRBJ2-2 TRBV7-2 CASSLRTSGAGELFF
- TRBJ2-7 TRBV19 CATGGQFLYEQYF
few TRBJ2-3 TRBV5-4 CASSLGAGLVTTDTQYF
- - TRBV7-9 CASSAASEQYF
- TRBJ1-1 TRBV7-9 CASSVRQPNTEAFF